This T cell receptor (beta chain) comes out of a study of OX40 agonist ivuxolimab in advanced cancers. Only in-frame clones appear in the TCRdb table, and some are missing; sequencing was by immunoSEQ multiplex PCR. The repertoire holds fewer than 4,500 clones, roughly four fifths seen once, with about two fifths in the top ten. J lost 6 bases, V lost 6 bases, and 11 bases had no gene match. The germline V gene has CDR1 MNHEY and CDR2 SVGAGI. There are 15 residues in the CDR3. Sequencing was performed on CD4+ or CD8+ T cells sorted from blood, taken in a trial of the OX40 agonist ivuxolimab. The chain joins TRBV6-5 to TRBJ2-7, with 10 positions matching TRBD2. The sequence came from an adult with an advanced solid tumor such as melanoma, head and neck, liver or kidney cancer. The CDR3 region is CASRKWTSGASEQYF. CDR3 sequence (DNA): TGTGCCAGCAGGAAATGGACTAGCGGTGCTTCCGAGCAGTACTTC.